These T cell receptor beta chains were read from a single sample in a study of OX40 agonist ivuxolimab in advanced cancers. The protocol was immunoSEQ multiplex PCR, while the TCRdb copy is restricted to in-frame clones and leaves out a portion. This table has about 55,000 clones, about 90% appearing once. The material was CD4+ or CD8+ T cells sorted from blood, obtained in a trial of the OX40 agonist ivuxolimab. The receptors derive from an adult with an advanced solid tumor such as melanoma, head and neck, liver or kidney cancer. The CDR3 runs from the conserved cysteine through the conserved F or W. A D gene is named only where the DNA matches it firmly. Expanded clones are given a class, and other clones once, few, many or no size at all.

V gene	J gene	clone size	D gene	CDR3 DNA	CDR3 protein
TRBV11-2	TRBJ2-3	.	TRBD2	TGTGCCAGCAGCCGTACTAGCGGGAGGGTCACAGATACGCAGTATTTT	CASSRTSGRVTDTQYF
TRBV5-4	TRBJ2-7	.	TRBD2	TGTGCCAGCAGCCATAGCGGGAGCAAGCAGTACTTC	CASSHSGSKQYF
TRBV18	TRBJ1-4	.	TRBD1	TGTGCCAGCTCGCCACCACAGGGGTCTGAAAAACTGTTTTTT	CASSPPQGSEKLFF
TRBV7-8	TRBJ1-3	.	.	TGTGCCAGCAGCAACAACAGGGTAAACTTTGGAAACACCATATATTTT	CASSNNRVNFGNTIYF
TRBV9	TRBJ1-1	.	TRBD1	TGTGCCAGCAGCGAGAGAGGGACAGGGGTCACTGAAGCTTTCTTT	CASSERGTGVTEAFF
TRBV28	TRBJ2-3	once	.	TGTGCCAGCAGTTGGCCAGGGGAGGGGAATCCAGATACGCAGTATTTT	CASSWPGEGNPDTQYF
TRBV7-7	TRBJ2-1	.	.	TGTGCTAGCAGCAAACAATGGGGTTCCTACAATGAGCAGTTCTTC	CASSKQWGSYNEQFF
TRBV5-1	TRBJ1-1	.	.	TGCGCCAGCAGCTTGGTCGCAGGCATGAACACTGAAGCTTTCTTT	CASSLVAGMNTEAFF
TRBV5-1	TRBJ1-1	once	.	TGCGCCAGCAGCTTACCGACGGGAATGAACACTGAAGCTTTCTTT	CASSLPTGMNTEAFF
TRBV11-1	TRBJ1-4	.	.	TGTGCCAGCAGCGCCCAAGGGTCAACTAATGAAAAACTGTTTTTT	CASSAQGSTNEKLFF
TRBV5-1	TRBJ2-7	.	.	TGCGCCAGCAGCTTCGACACATCCTACGAGCAGTACTTC	CASSFDTSYEQYF
TRBV6-5	TRBJ2-4	.	TRBD1	TGTGCCAGCAGTTCCACAGGGGAGCTAGCCAAAAACATTCAGTACTTC	CASSSTGELAKNIQYF
TRBV6-6	TRBJ2-3	few	.	TGTGCCAGCAGTTACGCTACAGATACGCAGTATTTT	CASSYATDTQYF
TRBV2	TRBJ1-5	.	.	TGTGCCAGCACGTACATTTTCAATCAGCCCCAGCATTTT	CASTYIFNQPQHF
TRBV7-9	TRBJ2-1	.	.	TGTGCCTGGGGAAAGTCATCAGGAGATGAGCAGTTCTTC	CAWGKSSGDEQFF
TRBV10-3	TRBJ2-2	.	TRBD1	TGTGCCATCAATCAGGGGGTGGAAGACACCGGGGAGCTGTTTTTT	CAINQGVEDTGELFF
TRBV10-3	TRBJ1-4	few	.	TGTGCCACCCACCGGGGGGCACGGCATGAAAAACTGTTTTTT	CATHRGARHEKLFF
TRBV10-3	TRBJ2-7	few	TRBD2	TGTGCCATCAGACAGACTAGCGGCCCCTACGAGCAGTACTTC	CAIRQTSGPYEQYF
TRBV10-1	TRBJ1-5	.	.	TGCGCCAGCAGAGTGGGCACCGGTTGTATCCGCAATCAGCCCCAGCATTTT	CASRVGTGCIRNQPQHF
TRBV5-1	TRBJ2-7	once	.	TGCGCCAGCAGCTTGGACTCCTTCCGGGGCGAGTACTTC	CASSLDSFRGEYF
TRBV5-1	TRBJ2-7	.	.	TGCGCCAGCAGCTTGGTGGGTACGGGAGAGAGGGAGCAGTACTTC	CASSLVGTGEREQYF
TRBV5-6	TRBJ2-5	.	TRBD1	TGTGCCAGCAGCCGGGGACAGAAAGAGACCCAGTACTTC	CASSRGQKETQYF
TRBV14	TRBJ2-7	.	.	TGTGCCAGCAGCCAAGATCGGCTAGTTCAGTACTTC	CASSQDRLVQYF
TRBV30	TRBJ1-1	.	.	TGTGCCTGGAGTTCCCGGACTTTGACTTTCTTT	CAWSSRTLTFF
TRBV14	TRBJ2-7	.	TRBD1	TGTGCCAGCAGCCCACAGGGGGCGGCCTACGAGCAGTACTTC	CASSPQGAAYEQYF
TRBV7-8	TRBJ2-3	.	.	TGTGCCAGCAGCGTGGGAGATACGCAGTATTTT	CASSVGDTQYF
TRBV19	TRBJ1-2	.	.	TGTGCCAGCAATCAACCCCACAGTAATTTCTATGGCTACACCTTC	CASNQPHSNFYGYTF
TRBV2	TRBJ2-7	.	TRBD1	TGTGCCGGATCCGGGACAGGACATAACTACGAGCAGTACTTC	CAGSGTGHNYEQYF
TRBV5-6	TRBJ2-1	.	TRBD2	TGTGCCAGCAGCCCTGGGGGACTACACAACAATGAGCAGTTCTTC	CASSPGGLHNNEQFF
TRBV7-3	TRBJ2-1	.	TRBD1	TGTGCCAGCAGCTCGGACAGGTACAATGAGCAGTTCTTC	CASSSDRYNEQFF
TRBV28	TRBJ2-1	.	TRBD2	TGTGCCAGCAGGACTAGCGGGGTATCCTACAATGAGCAGTTCTTC	CASRTSGVSYNEQFF
TRBV29-1	TRBJ2-5	once	.	TGCAGCGTTGAAGGAGGACGGAGGTACCAAGAGACCCAGTACTTC	CSVEGGRRYQETQYF
TRBV19	TRBJ2-1	.	.	TGTGCCAGTAGTATAGACCCCCGCCCCTACAATGAGCAGTTCTTC	CASSIDPRPYNEQFF
TRBV19	TRBJ2-5	.	.	TGTGCCAGTAGTATGACGAAAGAGACCCAGTACTTC	CASSMTKETQYF
TRBV2	TRBJ2-7	.	TRBD2	TGTGCCAGCAGGGGACTAGCGGGAGACGGCGAGCAGTACTTC	CASRGLAGDGEQYF